This T cell receptor (beta chain) was documented in a study of T cell clones after liver transplantation. Study details: Tolerance: complete withdrawal held at least one year, liver enzymes staying within twice normal.

Study-level results: Graft donor-reactive T cells may have migrated into the graft rather than being deleted.

Measured with immunoSEQ multiplex PCR; TCRdb has only the in-frame clones, and not every one. The sample carries 40,000 to 65,000 clones, roughly 84% recorded once. Comments on this clone: Its antigen remains unknown.

The length of the CDR3 is 14 residues. CDR1 and CDR2 (germline): SGHTA, FQGNSA. The V and J ends lost 5 bases and 4 bases respectively, with 14 bases between them. This rearrangement joins TRBV7-2 to TRBJ1-1, with a possible D match to TRBD1 (5 bases). This clonotype originated in a human donor who received a liver transplant. The source material was CD4+ T cells from blood, sampled before liver transplant. Here the CDR3 reads CASSVQEGSTEAFF. In nucleotides, the CDR3 is TGTGCCAGCAGCGTACAGGAGGGGTCCACTGAAGCTTTCTTT.